The 26 T cell receptor beta chains below come from one sample, sequenced in a study of cytomegalovirus exposure and HLA in healthy donors. Researchers ran the PCR with 60 Vbeta and 13 Jbeta primers. Assay used: immunoSEQ multiplex PCR; TCRdb lists only in-frame clones, some missing. The sample lists 75,000 to 90,000 clones, 60% to 80% seen once, with around a fifth in the top ten. Sequenced input: PBMCs. The source of these receptors is a woman in her thirties or forties in good health and CMV-seropositive.

The V and J genes are TRBV7-2 and TRBJ2-7, with 9 nucleotides matching TRBD1. The CDR3 consists of 15 residues. Germline CDR1 and CDR2: SGHTA and FQGNSA. J lost 2 bases, V lost 2 bases, and 4 bases had no gene match. The CDR3 is CASSLLQGATYEQYF. The CDR3 bases are TGTGCCAGCAGCTTATTACAGGGGGCCACCTACGAGCAGTACTTC. Based on the CDR3 plus reference TRBV7-2 and TRBJ2-7, the full variable domain is GAGVSQSPSNKVTEKGKDVELRCDPISGHTALYWYRQSLGQGLEFLIYFQGNSAPDKSGLPSDRFSAERTGGSVSTLTIQRTQQEDSAVYLCASSLLQGATYEQYFGPGTRLTVT.

The chain joins TRBV27 to TRBJ2-7; the match to TRBD2 covers 10 bases. The trim removed 5 bases at V and 2 bases at J, leaving 3 bases unmatched. Germline CDR1 MNHEY, CDR2 SMNVEV (reference sequence). CDR3 size: 14 residues. The CDR3 nucleotides read TGTGCCAGCAGTCCTAGCGGGGGAACCTACGAGCAGTACTTC. As protein: CASSPSGGTYEQYF.

The chain has TRBV28 and TRBJ2-7; 8 nucleotides match TRBD2. The CDR3 covers 17 residues. From germline, CDR1 is MDHEN and CDR2 SYDVKM. Germline trimming cut 6 bases from V and 0 bases from J; bases unmatched to any gene: 13. The CDR3 spells CASSFTGPSGSSYEQYF. In DNA form, the CDR3 reads TGTGCCAGCAGCTTTACGGGCCCCAGCGGGAGCTCCTACGAGCAGTACTTC.

The rearrangement uses TRBV29-1 and TRBJ1-1; perhaps TRBD1 as D (5 bases). The CDR3 sequence is 12 residues long. Per the germline V gene, CDR1 is SQVTM and CDR2 is ANQGSEA. CDR3 residues: CRGGWSNTEAFF. The CDR3 DNA reads as TGCAGGGGGGGGTGGTCTAACACTGAAGCTTTCTTT.

The chain recombines TRBV28 with TRBJ1-4; tentatively, D is TRBD1 (5 bases). This CDR3 has 14 amino acids. Germline-derived CDR1 and CDR2 are MDHEN and SYDVKM. The V end was cut by 7 bases, the J end by 3 bases, with 12 bases between. The CDR3 here is CASTSGFPNEKLFF. The CDR3 DNA is TGTGCCAGCACTTCAGGGTTTCCTAATGAAAAACTGTTTTTT.

The chain is built from TRBV15 and TRBJ2-3, with 11 bases aligning to TRBD2. CDR3 length: 21 residues. Germline values: CDR1 LNHNV, CDR2 YYDKDF (reference sequence). The V and J ends lost 5 bases and 0 bases, in that order; junction bases with no gene match: 19. The CDR3 DNA is TGTGCCACCAGCGGCCGAACTAGCGGGGGCCCGCATCAGGAAAGCACAGATACGCAGTATTTT. Translating it yields CATSGRTSGGPHQESTDTQYF.

This chain joins TRBV5-6 and TRBJ1-2, with 8 bases aligning to TRBD1. CDR3 length: 15 residues. V lost 2 bases, J lost 4 bases, and 7 bases stayed unmatched. Germline CDR1 is SGHDT and CDR2 is YYEEEE. CDR3 sequence reads: CASSLRETGAYGYTF. In DNA, the CDR3 is TGTGCCAGCAGCTTAAGAGAGACAGGGGCCTATGGCTACACCTTC.

The chain couples TRBV21-1 to TRBJ1-4; the table names TRBD1, a call not compared with the DNA. TRBV21-1 is listed as a pseudogene. The CDR3 extends over 16 amino acids. This CDR3 reads CASSDLAGTANEKLFF. CDR3 coding DNA: TGTGCCAGCAGCGACTTGGCCGGGACAGCTAATGAAAAACTGTTTTTT.

In the case of this clone: Germline and junction disagree at one end, which may indicate a read error. This sequence joins TRBV6-5 and TRBJ2-3; D is ambiguous. Looked up from germline, CDR1 is MNHEY and CDR2 is SVGAGI. The CDR3 covers 12 residues. DNA of the CDR3: TGTACCAGCAAGGAGAGCACAGATACGCAGTATTTT. It is translated as CTSKESTDTQYF.

This clone appeared a few times. The chain combines TRBV7-6 with TRBJ2-6, with D hard to call. Per germline, CDR1 SGHVS and CDR2 FNYEAQ. This CDR3 has 16 amino acids. Trimming left V 0 bases short and J 0 bases short, with 6 bases between. Written as DNA, the CDR3 is TGTGCCAGCAGCTTAGCGGTGAGCTCTGGGGCCAACGTCCTGACTTTC. It is translated as CASSLAVSSGANVLTF.

The DNA for the CDR3 is TGTGCCAGCAGCCAAACCGGGTATGAGCAGTTCTTC. It is translated as CASSQTGYEQFF. The chain recombines TRBV11-2 with TRBJ2-1; no firm D call. The CDR3 extends over 12 amino acids. V was cut by 5 bases and J by 8 bases, with 10 bases left in between. In germline, CDR1 is SGHAT, CDR2 FQNNGV.

V is TRBV13 and J is TRBJ1-5, with D possibly being TRBD1 (5 bases). V was trimmed by 1 base and J by 4 bases, leaving 8 bases between them. The CDR3 spans 14 residues. CDR1 PRHDT and CDR2 FYEKMQ come from the germline V gene (reference sequence). The CDR3 is CASSLAGNNQPQHF. The CDR3 DNA follows: TGTGCCAGCAGCTTAGCAGGGAATAATCAGCCCCAGCATTTT. Combining the CDR3 with reference TRBV13 and TRBJ1-5 gives the whole variable domain AAGVIQSPRHLIKEKRETATLKCYPIPRHDTVYWYQQGPGQDPQFLISFYEKMQSDKGSIPDRFSAQQFSDYHSELNMSSLELGDSALYFCASSLAGNNQPQHFGDGTRLSIL.

V gene TRBV30 combines with J gene TRBJ1-2; a weak D match, TRBD1 (5 bases). V lost 2 bases and J 4 bases, leaving 14 bases between the germline ends. Germline V gene data show CDR1 as GTSNPN and CDR2 as SVGIG (reference sequence). The CDR3 sequence is 14 residues long. CDR3 amino acids: CAWSLAGSVYGYTF. CDR3 coding DNA: TGTGCCTGGAGTTTGGCAGGGTCCGTCTATGGCTACACCTTC.

The chain combines TRBV7-9 with TRBJ1-1; D remains unclear. V shed 5 bases and J shed 1 base, with 14 bases lying between them. The CDR3 totals 15 residues. Germline lookup yields CDR1 SEHNR and CDR2 FQNEAQ (reference sequence). The CDR3 sequence: CASSPREGGNTEAFF. The CDR3 region has the DNA TGTGCCAGCAGCCCGCGGGAGGGTGGGAACACTGAAGCTTTCTTT.

The chain employs TRBV9 and TRBJ1-3; D not certain. V lost 0 bases and J lost 0, with 7 bases in between. Looked up from germline, CDR1 is SGDLS and CDR2 is YYNGEE. The CDR3 consists of 15 residues. CDR3 amino acids: CASSVAGSSGNTIYF. CDR3 nucleotides: TGTGCCAGCAGCGTAGCCGGTAGCTCTGGAAACACCATATATTTT.

This clone came up once. The rearrangement uses TRBV7-5 and TRBJ2-5; TRBD1, as called in the table, went unchecked against the DNA. TRBV7-5 is classified as a pseudogene. CDR3 length: 14 residues. CDR3 DNA sequence: TGTGTCAGAAGCTCAGGACAGGGAAAAGAGACCCAGTACTTC. Translated, it gives CVRSSGQGKETQYF.

The CDR3 protein is CASSQNWRGRNNEQFF. CDR3 coding DNA: TGCGCCAGCAGCCAAAATTGGCGGGGGAGAAACAATGAGCAGTTCTTC. The chain employs TRBV4-1 and TRBJ2-1, with TRBD2 matching over 7 bases. The germline V gene encodes CDR1 MGHRA and CDR2 YSYEKL. V lost 2 bases, J lost 5 bases, and 9 bases stayed unmatched. The CDR3 is 16 residues long.

This clone was picked up one time. V and J are TRBV4-2 and TRBJ2-1; 14 nucleotides align to TRBD2. The V and J ends lost 0 bases and 8 bases, in that order; junction bases with no gene match: 6. CDR1 is LGHNA and CDR2 is YNFKEQ in the germline V gene. This CDR3 has 17 residues. In DNA, the CDR3 is TGTGCCAGCAGCCAAGACGTGGGACTAGCGGGAGTATATGAGCAGTTCTTC. Protein: CASSQDVGLAGVYEQFF.

The chain has TRBV28 and TRBJ2-1, with 12 bases matching TRBD2. The length of the CDR3 is 17 residues. The junction had 6 bases not matched to a gene; V was cut back by 6 bases and J by 0 bases. Germline CDR1 MDHEN, CDR2 SYDVKM. The CDR3 spells CASSLTSGRSSYNEQFF. The CDR3 DNA follows: TGTGCCAGCAGCCTAACTAGCGGGAGGAGCTCCTACAATGAGCAGTTCTTC.

CDR3 residues: CAWSVRQGDEQFF. CDR3 in DNA: TGTGCCTGGAGTGTAAGGCAGGGTGATGAGCAGTTCTTC. V is TRBV30 and J is TRBJ2-1, with a weak D call TRBD1 (5 bases). Trimming stripped 0 bases from V and 8 bases from J, with 11 bases between. Looked up from germline, CDR1 is GTSNPN and CDR2 is SVGIG (reference sequence). The CDR3 loop spans 13 amino acids.

The J gene is TRBJ2-7, the V gene TRBV5-6, with D perhaps matching TRBD1 (6 bases). In germline, CDR1 is SGHDT, CDR2 YYEEEE. The CDR3 runs to 13 residues. Trimming shortened V by 4 bases and J by 2 bases, and 10 bases separated the two germline ends. The CDR3 region is CASSHGQTYEQYF. CDR3 bases: TGTGCCAGCAGCCACGGACAGACCTACGAGCAGTACTTC.

The chain recombines TRBV5-1 with TRBJ2-1, with a possible D match to TRBD1 (6 bases). Germline assignment: CDR1 SGHRS and CDR2 YFSETQ. V dropped 3 bases and J dropped 6 bases, with 13 bases sitting between them. CDR3 size: 14 residues. The CDR3 loop reads CASSSRGAGNEQFF. The CDR3 bases are TGCGCCAGCAGCTCCAGGGGCGCGGGCAATGAGCAGTTCTTC.

The CDR3 sequence: CAWSPQTGQPYEQYF. CDR3 bases: TGTGCCTGGAGTCCCCAAACGGGACAGCCCTACGAGCAGTACTTC. This chain joins TRBV30 and TRBJ2-7; 7 nucleotides line up with TRBD1. J was trimmed by 2 bases and V by 2 bases; bases with no gene match: 9. From germline, CDR1 is GTSNPN and CDR2 SVGIG (reference sequence). The CDR3 length is 15 residues.

This rearrangement joins TRBV7-8 to TRBJ2-1; D unresolved. The CDR3 is 13 residues long. Trimming took off 2 bases at V and 9 bases at J, with 11 bases between the two ends. Germline V gene lookup returns CDR1 SGHVS and CDR2 FQNEAQ. CDR3 sequence: CASSLPGLAEQFF. The CDR3 DNA reads as TGTGCCAGCAGCTTACCGGGTTTGGCTGAGCAGTTCTTC. Full variable domain (missing parts from reference TRBV7-8 and TRBJ2-1): GAGVSQSPRYKVAKRGQDVALRCDPISGHVSLFWYQQALGQGPEFLTYFQNEAQLDKSGLPSDRFFAERPEGSVSTLKIQRTQQEDSAVYLCASSLPGLAEQFFGPGTRLTVL.

J is TRBJ2-7 and V is TRBV27, with unresolved D. The CDR3 is made up of 11 amino acids. Trimming pared 4 bases from V and 3 bases from J, leaving 4 bases between. In germline, CDR1 is MNHEY, CDR2 SMNVEV (reference sequence). CDR3 sequence: CASSSSYEQYF. In DNA, the CDR3 is TGTGCCAGCAGTTCGAGCTACGAGCAGTACTTC.

V usage is TRBV2 and J usage is TRBJ2-3; 9 bases are a match to TRBD2. CDR3 length: 15 amino acids. The V gene's germline CDR1 is SNHLY and CDR2 FYNNEI. The V gene end was trimmed by 3 bases and the J gene end by 5 bases; junction bases not matched to a gene: 6. The CDR3, as DNA: TGTGCCAGCAGTGAGGCGGGGGGGCTTGGAGATACGCAGTATTTT. Protein sequence: CASSEAGGLGDTQYF.